This T cell receptor beta chain was identified in a study of cytomegalovirus exposure and HLA in healthy donors. Overall study: Inside one of the first data releases sat 85 million or so unique TCRs taken from HLA-typed donors. Study findings and constraints: On later analysis, the bulk of CMV-associated TCR beta chains appeared to be HLA-restricted.

Primers: 60 Vbeta forward and 13 Jbeta reverse. Some clones are missing from TCRdb's copy, which holds only in-frame ones; the method was immunoSEQ multiplex PCR. The sample has 70,000 to 95,000 clones, around 77% seen once. The CDR3 totals 16 residues. V lost 1 base, J lost 0 bases, and 3 bases stayed unmatched. Germline V gene sequence: CDR1 SGHDN, CDR2 FVKESK. Concerning this clone: The antigen is undetermined.

This chain joins TRBV14 and TRBJ2-1; TRBD2 matches 7 bases. Sequences were obtained from PBMCs. The source is a man in his fifties or sixties in good health and CMV-seronegative. CDR3 protein: CASSQVGGSSYNEQFF. DNA for the CDR3: TGTGCCAGCAGCCAAGTCGGGGGGAGCTCCTACAATGAGCAGTTCTTC.